This TCR beta chain was recovered during a study of yellow fever vaccine responses in identical twins. Details on this clonotype: The antigen remains undetermined.

MiXCR, run by TCRdb on the RT-PCR reads, gives a single entry per CDR3 protein. Here the sample spans under 20,000 distinct CDR3 sequences, roughly 75% being singletons. The CDR3 has 12 amino acids. V shed 2 bases and J shed 4 bases, with 5 bases lying between them. Germline assignment: CDR1 MNHEY and CDR2 SVGAGI. Study conclusions and caveats: Vaccine-induced T cell responses in twins were reportedly observed to appear partly convergent, partly personalized.

V gene TRBV6-5 combines with J gene TRBJ2-5; D not certain. Sequences were derived from T cells from blood (PBMCs), unsorted or a sorted subset (not recorded which), sampled before or after yellow fever vaccination (not recorded which). This receptor was obtained from a woman between 18 and 30 years old who received the yellow fever vaccine. Here the CDR3 reads CASSYGRETQYF. DNA for the CDR3: TGTGCCAGCAGTTACGGCCGAGAGACCCAGTACTTC.